This TCR beta chain was sequenced for a study of breast tumors, draining lymph nodes, adjacent tissues. Germline CDR1 and CDR2: SGHTS and YDEGEE. CDR3 length equals 16 residues. The V and J ends lost 1 base and 3 bases respectively, with 11 bases between them. TCRdb reprocessed the multiplex PCR reads with MiXCR, giving one entry per CDR3 protein. The table has roughly 14,000 distinct CDR3 sequences, less than 70% seen once. Points on this clonotype: The antigen is undetermined.

Study-wide points: Tumors had less TCR diversity than lymph nodes, more than nontumor tissue. Findings are consistent with lymph node origin and intratumoral expansion of most tumor T cells. Compared with basal-like, luminal-like tumors shared significantly more repertoire with nontumor tissue. The lymph node origin of tumor T cells was framed as consistent with a hypothesis, not demonstrated.

The chain combines TRBV5-8 with TRBJ1-6, with D perhaps matching TRBD1 (6 bases). Sequencing was performed on tumor-adjacent breast tissue. This clonotype was sampled from a female donor with breast cancer. Some clones in this sample may be carry-over from other donors' samples. CDR3 sequence: CASSLKGGGYNSPLHF. In DNA form, the CDR3 reads TGTGCCAGCAGCTTGAAAGGGGGGGGCTATAATTCACCCCTCCACTTT. Based on the CDR3 plus reference TRBV5-8 and TRBJ1-6, the full variable domain is EAGVTQSPTHLIKTRGQQATLRCSPISGHTSVYWYQQALGLGLQFLLWYDEGEERNRGNFPPRFSGRQFPNYSSELNVNALELEDSALYLCASSLKGGGYNSPLHFGNGTRLTVT.